These 27 T cell receptor beta chains share one sample of origin, sequenced in a study. TCRdb re-derived calls from the RT-PCR reads in MiXCR, one entry per CDR3 protein. The table records 650,000 to 800,000 distinct CDR3 sequences, 14% of them present only once. Material for sequencing was memory CD4+ T cells from blood. All receptors come from a female donor in good health, serving as a healthy control.

The chain joins TRBV11-2 to TRBJ2-1; 13 bases line up with TRBD2. Germline V gene data show CDR1 as SGHAT and CDR2 as FQNNGV. J lost 8 bases, V lost 3 bases, and 7 bases had no gene match. This CDR3 is 16 amino acids long. As DNA, the CDR3 is TGTGCCAGCAGCTTCAGGACTAGCGGGAGTATGGATGAGCAGTTCTTC. Its translation: CASSFRTSGSMDEQFF.

This clonotype was detected a few times. The J gene is TRBJ2-7, the V gene TRBV19; TRBD2 might be the D (6 bases). V lost 7 bases and J lost 0, with 16 bases in between. The CDR3 length is 15 residues. Germline CDR1 reads LNHDA; CDR2 reads SQIVND (reference sequence). CDR3: CASKLQSEGSYEQYF. The CDR3, as DNA: TGTGCCAGTAAACTACAATCGGAGGGCTCCTACGAGCAGTACTTC.

The V gene is TRBV7-9, the J gene TRBJ1-1; 7 nucleotides align to TRBD1. Germline CDR1 is SEHNR and CDR2 is FQNEAQ (reference sequence). Unmatched junction bases numbered 18, after V lost 5 bases and J lost 3 bases. This CDR3 comprises 18 residues. The CDR3 reads CASSQPWGRGGFDTEAFF. In DNA form, the CDR3 reads TGTGCCAGCAGCCAACCTTGGGGCAGGGGGGGTTTTGACACTGAAGCTTTCTTT.

V gene TRBV6-5 combines with J gene TRBJ1-1; TRBD1 might be the D (6 bases). Germline CDR1 MNHEY, CDR2 SVGAGI. V lost 6 bases to trimming and J lost 11 bases, with 16 bases between them. The CDR3 sequence is 12 residues long. This chain's CDR3 is CASSPVGGWAFF. DNA of the CDR3: TGTGCCAGCAGCCCCGTCGGGGGCTGGGCTTTCTTT.

This clonotype was detected only a few times. The J gene is TRBJ2-3, the V gene TRBV12-3 or TRBV12-4, with TRBD2 identical over 9 bases. V was pared by 8 bases and J by 4 bases, with 7 bases of the junction left unmatched. CDR3 length: 14 amino acids. In DNA, the CDR3 is TGTGCCAGCGTAGCGGGGGTAAACGCAGATACGCAGTATTTT. It is translated as CASVAGVNADTQYF.

V usage is TRBV6-6 and J usage is TRBJ1-1; TRBD1 aligns across 10 bases. Germline V gene lookup returns CDR1 MNHNY and CDR2 SVGAGI (reference sequence). CDR3 size: 17 residues. V lost 0 bases and J lost 4; bases outside the gene matches: 8. The CDR3 is CASSYSIGDRGGTEAFF. The DNA of the CDR3 is TGTGCCAGCAGTTACTCGATTGGGGACAGGGGAGGCACTGAAGCTTTCTTT.

The rearrangement uses TRBV7-9 and TRBJ1-5; maybe TRBD1 (6 bases). Germline CDR1 and CDR2: SEHNR and FQNEAQ (reference sequence). Trimming took off 5 bases at V and 5 bases at J, with 13 bases between the two ends. The CDR3 contains 14 residues. CDR3 loop: CASSTQGLHQPQHF. The CDR3 DNA is TGTGCCAGCAGCACGCAGGGGTTGCATCAGCCCCAGCATTTT. Full variable domain (missing parts from reference TRBV7-9 and TRBJ1-5): DTGVSQNPRHKITKRGQNVTFRCDPISEHNRLYWYRQTLGQGPEFLTYFQNEAQLEKSRLLSDRFSAERPKGSFSTLEIQRTEQGDSAMYLCASSTQGLHQPQHFGDGTRLSIL.

This clonotype has only a few counts. The genes are TRBV19 and TRBJ1-3, with 7 bases lining up with TRBD1. The ends lost 4 bases at V and 0 bases at J; junction bases unmatched: 9. The CDR3 sequence is 17 residues long. Germline lookup yields CDR1 LNHDA and CDR2 SQIVND (reference sequence). CDR3 residues: CASSTSGTVFSGNTIYF. CDR3 in DNA: TGTGCCAGTAGTACGTCCGGGACAGTCTTCTCTGGAAACACCATATATTTT.

The J gene is TRBJ1-1, the V gene TRBV15; no reliable D call. The CDR3 has 16 amino acids. The germline CDR1 and CDR2 sequences are LNHNV and YYDKDF (reference sequence). The V gene lost 0 bases and the J gene lost 3 bases, with 14 bases spanning the gap. The CDR3 coding sequence is TGTGCCACCAGCAGAGAACCCCAAAGGGTTTACACTGAAGCTTTCTTT. Its protein product is CATSREPQRVYTEAFF.

The chain carries TRBV20-1 and TRBJ1-1; D remains unclear. The V gene lost 6 bases and the J gene lost 2 bases, with 22 bases spanning the gap. Germline V gives CDR1 DFQATT, CDR2 SNEGSKA (reference sequence). The CDR3 has 16 amino acids. CDR3 region: CSAKDFSSAPNTEAFF. In DNA form, the CDR3 reads TGCAGTGCAAAGGACTTTTCTTCAGCACCTAACACTGAAGCTTTCTTT.

This clonotype was recorded at least ten times. CDR3 sequence reads: CASSLFSDGRDGYTF. Here the CDR3 DNA reads TGTGCCAGCAGTTTATTCTCGGACGGTAGAGATGGCTACACCTTC. The V gene is TRBV12-3 or TRBV12-4, the J gene TRBJ1-2; no definite D call. V lost 2 bases, J lost 6 bases, and 16 bases lay in between. The CDR3 sequence is 15 residues long.

This clonotype was observed once. A junction boundary mismatches the germline segment, possibly from a read error. V and J are TRBV4-2 and TRBJ1-1; unclear D gene. Germline CDR1 LGHNA, CDR2 YNFKEQ. The CDR3 is 15 residues long. CDR3 region: CASSQVRVGNAEAFF. Here the CDR3 DNA reads TGTGCCAGCAGCCAAGTAAGGGTTGGGAACGCTGAAGCTTTCTTT.

The gene calls are TRBV15 and TRBJ1-1, with D hard to call. V gave up 0 bases and J gave up 2 bases, with 16 bases separating them. Germline V lookup: CDR1 LNHNV, CDR2 YYDKDF (reference sequence). The CDR3 length is 17 residues. CDR3 sequence: CATSRDSAFRANTEAFF. The DNA of the CDR3 is TGTGCCACCAGCAGAGATTCGGCATTCCGAGCTAACACTGAAGCTTTCTTT.

This rearrangement joins TRBV7-8 to TRBJ2-3; D not certain. Germline V gene sequence: CDR1 SGHVS, CDR2 FQNEAQ. The CDR3 length is 13 residues. Deletions cut 8 bases from V and 0 bases from J, with 9 bases between. The CDR3, as DNA: TGTGCCAGCGGCAGAACTAGCACAGATACGCAGTATTTT. It is translated as CASGRTSTDTQYF.

This clonotype occurred many times. V is TRBV12-3 or TRBV12-4 and J is TRBJ2-1, with TRBD1 matching 7 bases. CDR3 size: 15 residues. The trim removed 1 base at V and 2 bases at J, leaving 2 bases unmatched. The CDR3 nucleotides read TGTGCCAGCAGTTTAGAACAGGGGACCTACAATGAGCAGTTCTTC. Amino acids: CASSLEQGTYNEQFF.

The V gene is TRBV28, the J gene TRBJ2-1; D may be TRBD2 (5 bases). The CDR3 covers 14 residues. The germline V and J ends were trimmed by 2 bases and 9 bases, with 14 bases remaining between them. Per the germline V gene, CDR1 is MDHEN and CDR2 is SYDVKM. For the CDR3, the DNA is TGTGCCAGCAGTTTACTAGATACCGCGGGTGAGCAGTTCTTC. Protein: CASSLLDTAGEQFF.

This chain connects TRBV12-3 or TRBV12-4 to TRBJ1-1; no clear D gene. Trimming removed 1 base from V and 1 base from J, with 13 bases in between. CDR3 length: 16 residues. The CDR3 sequence is CASSLVPTEENTEAFF. DNA of the CDR3: TGTGCCAGCAGTTTAGTTCCGACTGAAGAGAACACTGAAGCTTTCTTT.

This clonotype was observed a few times. The rearrangement links TRBV20-1 to TRBJ2-5; 8 bases agree with TRBD2. Germline V gene data show CDR1 as DFQATT and CDR2 as SNEGSKA (reference sequence). The CDR3 runs to 14 residues. V was clipped by 6 bases and J by 5 bases; unmatched bases: 11. CDR3 in DNA: TGCAGTGCCGGGGACGTCCGGGGGGGGGAGACCCAGTACTTC. The encoded protein is CSAGDVRGGETQYF.

The CDR3 region has the DNA TGTGCCAGCAGCCAAGAGCTCAGGGCGAGTACTGAAGCTTTCTTT. It codes for CASSQELRASTEAFF. The V gene is TRBV3-1, the J gene TRBJ1-1; tentative D call: TRBD1 (5 bases). This CDR3 contains 15 residues. Germline V gene sequence: CDR1 LGHDT, CDR2 YNNKEL (reference sequence). The V and J ends lost 0 bases and 5 bases respectively, with 13 bases between them.

In this sample, this clonotype turned up a few times. The chain recombines TRBV5-1 with TRBJ1-1, with D perhaps matching TRBD1 (6 bases). Germline loops: CDR1 SGHRS, CDR2 YFSETQ. V was shortened by 4 bases and J by 3 bases, with 10 bases between the two germline ends. The length of the CDR3 is 13 residues. The CDR3 here is CASSQAGDTEAFF. The CDR3 DNA reads TGCGCCAGCAGCCAGGCAGGGGACACTGAAGCTTTCTTT.

At least ten counts were recorded for this clonotype. The genes are TRBV29-1 and TRBJ2-6; D unclear. Per the germline V gene, CDR1 is SQVTM and CDR2 is ANQGSEA. V lost 5 bases and J 0 bases, leaving 8 bases between the germline ends. This CDR3 has 14 amino acids. The chain's CDR3 is CSVQQSSGANVLTF. The CDR3 nucleotides read TGCAGCGTTCAACAGAGCTCTGGGGCCAACGTCCTGACTTTC.

This clonotype showed up just a few times. The chain carries TRBV18 and TRBJ2-1; perhaps TRBD2 as D (6 bases). This CDR3 is built from 14 residues. Looked up from germline, CDR1 is KGHSH and CDR2 is LQKENI. CDR3 residues: CATTSTGTDNEQFF. The CDR3 nucleotides read TGTGCTACAACGTCCACCGGGACTGACAATGAGCAGTTCTTC.

V and J are TRBV27 and TRBJ1-6, with 11 bases matching TRBD1. The CDR3 runs to 13 residues. CDR1 MNHEY and CDR2 SMNVEV come from the germline V gene (reference sequence). J gave up 9 bases and V 9 bases, and 4 bases lay outside the gene matches. DNA of the CDR3: TGTGCCAGTAGGGGACAGGGGGTTTCACCCCTCCACTTT. Protein: CASRGQGVSPLHF.

This clonotype was counted a few times. The chain is built from TRBV6-2 or TRBV6-3 and TRBJ1-3; TRBD1 might be the D (5 bases). The V gene lost 7 bases and the J gene lost 5 bases, with 15 bases spanning the gap. Per the germline V gene, CDR1 is MNHEY and CDR2 is SVGEGT. This CDR3 has 14 amino acids. CDR3 sequence (DNA): TGTGCCAGCACCCTCCAGGGACGGAGAAACACCATATATTTT. Translating gives CASTLQGRRNTIYF.

This clonotype came up many times. The V call is TRBV9, the J call TRBJ2-3; no clear D gene. Germline values: CDR1 SGDLS, CDR2 YYNGEE. The CDR3 has 16 amino acids. V lost 0 bases to trimming and J lost 2 bases, with 13 bases between them. The CDR3 coding sequence is TGTGCCAGCAGCGTAGGTAGTCTGCCTTACACAGATACGCAGTATTTT. Its protein product is CASSVGSLPYTDTQYF.

There are a few counts of this clonotype. The V and J genes are TRBV5-1 and TRBJ1-5; 9 nucleotides match TRBD1. CDR1 and CDR2 from the germline V gene are SGHRS and YFSETQ. The trim removed 4 bases at V and 1 base at J, leaving 3 bases unmatched. CDR3 length: 15 residues. The CDR3 reads CASSQQGASNQPQHF. The DNA of the CDR3 is TGCGCCAGCAGCCAACAGGGGGCAAGCAATCAGCCCCAGCATTTT.

With regard to this clonotype: Possible read error: a much larger clone is one base away. The chain combines TRBV12-3 or TRBV12-4 with TRBJ1-2; no firm D call. The length of the CDR3 is 15 residues. The V and J ends lost 2 bases and 0 bases respectively, with 10 bases between them. The CDR3 sequence: CASSLKSRSNYGYTF. CDR3 bases: TGTGCCAGCAGTTTAAAATCCAGATCTAACTATGGCTACACCTTC.